This T cell receptor beta chain originates from a study of blood T cell repertoires in COVID-19. Across the whole study: Specimens from acute and convalescent COVID-19 originated in the United States, Italy and Spain. PBMCs, B-cell-depleted T cells, or T cells were the source of the cDNA or gDNA that made up the material.

Per the original data handling: Estimation of nucleated cell counts relied on the amplification of reference gene primers. Clones were sequenced by immunoSEQ multiplex PCR, and TCRdb holds only the in-frame ones, with some missing. The V and J calls and clone size come from that table; D and trimming were worked out from the DNA. The repertoire holds roughly 67,000 clones, with about four fifths as singletons. Sequencing input: peripheral blood. This receptor was identified in a man aged 50 to 60 with active COVID-19.

CDR3 residues: CACGRENYEQYF. The CDR3 DNA is TGTGCCTGCGGCCGGGAAAACTACGAGCAGTACTTC. V is TRBV30 and J is TRBJ2-7, with D tentatively TRBD2 (5 bases). The CDR3 spans 12 residues. V gave up 6 bases and J gave up 3 bases, with 12 bases separating them. Germline CDR1 reads GTSNPN; CDR2 reads SVGIG (reference sequence).